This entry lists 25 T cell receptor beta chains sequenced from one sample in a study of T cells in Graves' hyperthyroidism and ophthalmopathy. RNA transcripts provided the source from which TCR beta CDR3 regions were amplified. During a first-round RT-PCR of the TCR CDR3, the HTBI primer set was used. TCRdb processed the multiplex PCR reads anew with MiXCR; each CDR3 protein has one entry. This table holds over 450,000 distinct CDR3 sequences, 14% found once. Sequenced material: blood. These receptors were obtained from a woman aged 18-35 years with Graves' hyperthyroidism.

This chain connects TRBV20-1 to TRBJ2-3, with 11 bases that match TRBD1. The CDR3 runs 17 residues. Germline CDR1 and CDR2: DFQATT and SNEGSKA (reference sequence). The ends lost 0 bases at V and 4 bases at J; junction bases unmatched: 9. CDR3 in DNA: TGCAGTGCTAGAGATGTCTCCGGGACAGGGGGGCCAGATACGCAGTATTTT. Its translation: CSARDVSGTGGPDTQYF.

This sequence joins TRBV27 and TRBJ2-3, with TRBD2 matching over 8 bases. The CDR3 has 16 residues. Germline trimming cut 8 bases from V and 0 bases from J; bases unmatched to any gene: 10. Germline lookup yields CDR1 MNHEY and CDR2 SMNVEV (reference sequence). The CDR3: CASYPGTRPSTDTQYF. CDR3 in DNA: TGTGCCAGCTACCCCGGGACTAGACCTAGCACAGATACGCAGTATTTT.

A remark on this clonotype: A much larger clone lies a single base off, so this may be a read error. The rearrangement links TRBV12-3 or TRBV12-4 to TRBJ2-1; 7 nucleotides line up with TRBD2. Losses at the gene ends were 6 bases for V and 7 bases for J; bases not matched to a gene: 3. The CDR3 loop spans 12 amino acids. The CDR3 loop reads CASSWGGNEQFF. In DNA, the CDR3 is TGTGCCAGCAGCTGGGGGGGGAATGAGCAGTTCTTC.

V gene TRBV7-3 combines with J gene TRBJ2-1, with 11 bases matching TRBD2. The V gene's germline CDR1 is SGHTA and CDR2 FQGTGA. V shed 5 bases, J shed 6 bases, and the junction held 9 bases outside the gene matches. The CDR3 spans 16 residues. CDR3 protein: CASSRNSGRARNEQFF. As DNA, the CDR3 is TGTGCCAGCAGCAGGAATAGCGGGAGGGCCCGCAATGAGCAGTTCTTC.

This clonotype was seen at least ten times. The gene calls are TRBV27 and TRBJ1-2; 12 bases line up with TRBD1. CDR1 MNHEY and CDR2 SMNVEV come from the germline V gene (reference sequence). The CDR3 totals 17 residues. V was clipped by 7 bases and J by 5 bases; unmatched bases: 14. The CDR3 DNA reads TGTGCCAGCATCCCGTATGGGACAGGGGGCCTTAGGTATGGCTACACCTTC. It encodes CASIPYGTGGLRYGYTF.

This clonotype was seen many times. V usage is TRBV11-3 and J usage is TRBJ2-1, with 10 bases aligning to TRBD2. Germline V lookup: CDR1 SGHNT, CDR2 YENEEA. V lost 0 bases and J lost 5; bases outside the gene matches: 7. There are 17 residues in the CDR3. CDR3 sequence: CASSLDGGTSVNNEQFF. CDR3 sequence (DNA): TGTGCCAGCAGCTTAGATGGGGGGACTAGCGTCAACAATGAGCAGTTCTTC.

In DNA, the CDR3 is TGCGCCAGCAGCCCCGGAACTCAAGGGGATTGGGAGACCCAGTACTTC. Amino acid sequence: CASSPGTQGDWETQYF. J is TRBJ2-5 and V is TRBV4-1, with D tentatively TRBD1 (5 bases). Germline V gene sequence: CDR1 MGHRA, CDR2 YSYEKL. This CDR3 is built from 16 residues. V was trimmed by 4 bases and J by 5 bases, leaving 20 bases between them.

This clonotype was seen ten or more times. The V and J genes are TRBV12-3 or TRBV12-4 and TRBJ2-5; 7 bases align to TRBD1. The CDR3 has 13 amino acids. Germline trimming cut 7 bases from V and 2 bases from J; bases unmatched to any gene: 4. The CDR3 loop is CASTWDRQETQYF. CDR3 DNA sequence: TGTGCCAGCACCTGGGACAGACAAGAGACCCAGTACTTC.

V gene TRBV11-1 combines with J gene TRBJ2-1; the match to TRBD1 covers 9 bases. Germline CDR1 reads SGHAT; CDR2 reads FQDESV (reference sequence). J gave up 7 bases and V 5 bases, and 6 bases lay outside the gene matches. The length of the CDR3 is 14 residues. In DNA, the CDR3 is TGTGCCAGCAGCCGTAGAGGGACAGGGAATGAGCAGTTCTTC. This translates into CASSRRGTGNEQFF. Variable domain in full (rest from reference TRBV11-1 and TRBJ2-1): EAEVAQSPRYKITEKSQAVAFWCDPISGHATLYWYRQILGQGPELLVQFQDESVVDDSQLPKDRFSAERLKGVDSTLKIQPAELGDSAMYLCASSRRGTGNEQFFGPGTRLTVL.

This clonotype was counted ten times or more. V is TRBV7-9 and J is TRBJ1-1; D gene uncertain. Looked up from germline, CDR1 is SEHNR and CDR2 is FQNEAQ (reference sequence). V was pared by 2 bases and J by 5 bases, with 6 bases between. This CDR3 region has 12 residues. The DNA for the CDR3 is TGTGCCAGCAGCTTACCCAGGACTGAAGCTTTCTTT. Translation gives CASSLPRTEAFF.

The CDR3 DNA sequence: TGTGCCACCAGCAGAGGACGACTAGCGGGAGGGACCAAAAACATTCAGTACTTC. Translating it yields CATSRGRLAGGTKNIQYF. The chain is built from TRBV15 and TRBJ2-4; 14 nucleotides agree with TRBD2. Losses at the gene ends were 1 base for V and 2 bases for J; bases not matched to a gene: 4. Per the germline V gene, CDR1 is LNHNV and CDR2 is YYDKDF (reference sequence). The CDR3 has 18 amino acids.

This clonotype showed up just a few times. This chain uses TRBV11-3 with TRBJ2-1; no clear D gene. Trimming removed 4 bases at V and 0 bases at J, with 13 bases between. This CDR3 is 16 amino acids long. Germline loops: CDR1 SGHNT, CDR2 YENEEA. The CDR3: CASSSRARSSYNEQFF. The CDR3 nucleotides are TGTGCCAGCAGCTCCCGGGCTCGAAGCTCCTACAATGAGCAGTTCTTC.

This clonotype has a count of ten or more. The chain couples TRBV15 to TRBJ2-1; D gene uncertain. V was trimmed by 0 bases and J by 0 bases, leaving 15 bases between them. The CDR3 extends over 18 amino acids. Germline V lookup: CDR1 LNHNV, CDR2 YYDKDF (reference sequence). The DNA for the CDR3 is TGTGCCACCAGCAGAGATGTGGTGGGGAAGAGCTCCTACAATGAGCAGTTCTTC. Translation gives CATSRDVVGKSSYNEQFF.

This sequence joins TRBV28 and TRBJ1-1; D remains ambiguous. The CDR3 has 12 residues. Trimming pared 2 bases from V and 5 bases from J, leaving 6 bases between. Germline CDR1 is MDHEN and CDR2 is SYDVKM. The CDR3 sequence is CASSLRETEAFF. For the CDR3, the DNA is TGTGCCAGCAGTTTACGGGAGACTGAAGCTTTCTTT.

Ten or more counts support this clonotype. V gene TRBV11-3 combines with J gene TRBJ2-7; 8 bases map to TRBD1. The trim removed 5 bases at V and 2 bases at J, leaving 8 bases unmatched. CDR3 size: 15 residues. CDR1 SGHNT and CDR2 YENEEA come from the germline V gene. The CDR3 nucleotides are TGTGCCAGCAGCCAAGAACGGACAGGGACCTACGAGCAGTACTTC. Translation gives CASSQERTGTYEQYF.

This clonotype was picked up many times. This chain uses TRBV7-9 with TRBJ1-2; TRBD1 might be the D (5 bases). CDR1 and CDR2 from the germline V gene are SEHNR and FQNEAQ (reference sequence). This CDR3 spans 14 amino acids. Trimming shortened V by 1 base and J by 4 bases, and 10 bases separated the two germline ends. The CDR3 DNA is TGTGCCAGCAGCTTAGAACAGGCAAGCTATGGCTACACCTTC. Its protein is CASSLEQASYGYTF.

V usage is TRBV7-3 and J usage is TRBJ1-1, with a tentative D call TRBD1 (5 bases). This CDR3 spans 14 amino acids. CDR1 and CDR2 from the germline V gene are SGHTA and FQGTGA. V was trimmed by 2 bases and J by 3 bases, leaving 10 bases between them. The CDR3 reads CASSLQGWDTEAFF. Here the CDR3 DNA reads TGTGCCAGCAGCTTACAGGGCTGGGACACTGAAGCTTTCTTT.

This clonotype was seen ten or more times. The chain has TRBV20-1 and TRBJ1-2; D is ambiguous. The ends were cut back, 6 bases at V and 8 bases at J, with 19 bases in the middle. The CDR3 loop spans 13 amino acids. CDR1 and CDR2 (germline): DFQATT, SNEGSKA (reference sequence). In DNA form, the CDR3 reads TGCAGTGCCCGTCCCCCTATTGAAGCGGGCTACACCTTC. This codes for CSARPPIEAGYTF.

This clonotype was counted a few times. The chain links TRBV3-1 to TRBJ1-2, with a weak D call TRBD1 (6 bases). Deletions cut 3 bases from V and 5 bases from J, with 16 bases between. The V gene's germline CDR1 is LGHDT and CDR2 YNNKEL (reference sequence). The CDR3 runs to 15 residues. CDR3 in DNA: TGTGCCAGCAGCCATCTTCCACAAGGGGGGTATGGCTACACCTTC. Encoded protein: CASSHLPQGGYGYTF.

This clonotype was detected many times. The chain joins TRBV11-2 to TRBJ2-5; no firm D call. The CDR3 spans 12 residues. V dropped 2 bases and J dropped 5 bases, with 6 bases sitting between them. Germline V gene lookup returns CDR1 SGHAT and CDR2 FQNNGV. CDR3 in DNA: TGTGCCAGCAGCTTATCCTTGGAGACCCAGTACTTC. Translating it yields CASSLSLETQYF.

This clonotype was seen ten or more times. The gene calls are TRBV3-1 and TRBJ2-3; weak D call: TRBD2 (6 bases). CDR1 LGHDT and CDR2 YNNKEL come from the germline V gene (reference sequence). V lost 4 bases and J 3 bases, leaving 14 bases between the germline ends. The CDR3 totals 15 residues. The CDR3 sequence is CASSRSGVGTDTQYF. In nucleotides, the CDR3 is TGTGCCAGCAGCCGTAGCGGAGTAGGGACAGATACGCAGTATTTT.

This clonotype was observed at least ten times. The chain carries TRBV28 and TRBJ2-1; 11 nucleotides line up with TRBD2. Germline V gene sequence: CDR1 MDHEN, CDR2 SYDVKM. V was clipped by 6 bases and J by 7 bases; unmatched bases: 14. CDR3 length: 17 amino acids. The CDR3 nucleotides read TGTGCCAGCAGCCCCTTCTCGACTAGCGGGAAAGGGAATGAGCAGTTCTTC. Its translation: CASSPFSTSGKGNEQFF.

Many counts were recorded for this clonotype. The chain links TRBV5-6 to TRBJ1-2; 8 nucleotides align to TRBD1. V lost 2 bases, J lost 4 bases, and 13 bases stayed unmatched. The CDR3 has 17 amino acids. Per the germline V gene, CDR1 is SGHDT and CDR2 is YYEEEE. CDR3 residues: CASSLAGQGPYFYGYTF. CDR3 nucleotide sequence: TGTGCCAGCAGCTTAGCAGGACAGGGACCATACTTCTATGGCTACACCTTC.

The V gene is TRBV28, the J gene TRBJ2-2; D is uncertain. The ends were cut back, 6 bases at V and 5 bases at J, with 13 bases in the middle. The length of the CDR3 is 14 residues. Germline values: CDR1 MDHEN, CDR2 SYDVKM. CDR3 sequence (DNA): TGTGCCAGCAGACTGTTCCTGTCGACCGGGGAGCTGTTTTTT. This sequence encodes CASRLFLSTGELFF.

The CDR3 spells CASSGIRGGGYTF. As DNA, the CDR3 is TGTGCCAGCAGCGGGATCCGGGGCGGTGGCTACACCTTC. This chain joins TRBV9 and TRBJ1-2; possibly TRBD1 for D (5 bases). The CDR3 is 13 residues long. V lost 3 bases and J lost 7, with 13 bases in between. Looked up from germline, CDR1 is SGDLS and CDR2 is YYNGEE.